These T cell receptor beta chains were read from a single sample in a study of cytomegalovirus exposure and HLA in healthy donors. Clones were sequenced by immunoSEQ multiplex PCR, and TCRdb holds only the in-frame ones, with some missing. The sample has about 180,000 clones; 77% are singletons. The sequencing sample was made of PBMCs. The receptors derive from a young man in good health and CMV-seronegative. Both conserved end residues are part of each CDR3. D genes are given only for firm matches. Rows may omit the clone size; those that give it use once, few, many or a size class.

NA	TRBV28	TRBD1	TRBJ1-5	CASRLTGSQPQHF	TGTGCCAGCAGGCTGACAGGGTCCCAGCCCCAGCATTTT
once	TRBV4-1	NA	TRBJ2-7	CASSPAGDHYEQYF	TGCGCCAGCAGCCCCGCAGGGGACCACTACGAGCAGTACTTC
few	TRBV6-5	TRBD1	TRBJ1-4	CASSPGGANEKLFF	TGTGCCAGCAGCCCAGGGGGCGCGAATGAAAAACTGTTTTTT
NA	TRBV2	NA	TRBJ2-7	CASSELQGTAYEQYF	TGTGCCAGCAGTGAACTGCAGGGAACGGCCTACGAGCAGTACTTC
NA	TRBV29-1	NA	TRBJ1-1	CSVYLGTLGTEAFF	TGCAGCGTTTATTTGGGCACCCTTGGCACTGAAGCTTTCTTT
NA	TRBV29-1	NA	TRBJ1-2	CSVERVNGYTF	TGCAGCGTTGAACGGGTTAATGGCTACACCTTC
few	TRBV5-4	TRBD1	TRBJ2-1	CASGGTGDYNEQFF	TGTGCCAGCGGAGGAACAGGGGACTACAATGAGCAGTTCTTC
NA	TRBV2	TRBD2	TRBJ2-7	CASSWTSGTSYEQYF	TGTGCCAGCAGCTGGACTAGCGGGACTTCCTACGAGCAGTACTTC
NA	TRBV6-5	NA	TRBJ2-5	CASSRQASVGTQYF	TGTGCCAGTTCCCGACAGGCCAGCGTGGGGACCCAGTACTTC
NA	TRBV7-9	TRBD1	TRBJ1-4	CASSLGPRDRDEKLFF	TGTGCCAGCAGCTTAGGTCCAAGGGACAGGGATGAAAAACTGTTTTTT
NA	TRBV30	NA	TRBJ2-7	CAWSAVGGAPSF	TGTGCCTGGAGCGCTGTCGGAGGGGCCCCCTCTTTC
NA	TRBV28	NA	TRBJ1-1	CASTEQGRTEAFF	TGTGCCAGCACTGAACAGGGTAGGACTGAAGCTTTCTTT
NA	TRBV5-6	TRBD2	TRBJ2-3	CASSRRTSGGQSTDTQYF	TGTGCCAGCAGCCGACGGACTAGCGGGGGCCAAAGCACAGATACGCAGTATTTT
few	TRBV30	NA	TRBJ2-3	CAWSETLDSLEMLAAYTDTQYF	TGTGCCTGGAGTGAAACCCTCGACTCGCTGGAAATGTTAGCGGCGTACACAGATACGCAGTATTTT
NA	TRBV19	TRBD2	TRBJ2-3	CASISGGSGDTQYF	TGTGCCAGTATTAGCGGGGGGTCAGGAGATACGCAGTATTTT
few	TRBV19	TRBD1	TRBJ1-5	CASSNPGQASNQPQHF	TGTGCCAGTAGCAACCCAGGACAGGCTAGCAATCAGCCCCAGCATTTT
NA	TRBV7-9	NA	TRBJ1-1	CASSLGPGNTEAFF	TGTGCCAGCAGCTTAGGTCCGGGTAACACTGAAGCTTTCTTT
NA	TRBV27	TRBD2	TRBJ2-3	CASSPLAGFGFGTDTQYF	TGTGCCAGCAGTCCACTAGCGGGGTTCGGCTTCGGCACAGATACGCAGTATTTT
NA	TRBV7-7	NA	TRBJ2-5	CASSFAGPQETQYF	TGTGCTAGCAGCTTTGCGGGACCCCAAGAGACCCAGTACTTC
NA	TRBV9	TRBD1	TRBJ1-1	CASSAGTGGTEAFF	TGTGCCAGCAGCGCAGGGACAGGGGGGACTGAAGCTTTCTTT
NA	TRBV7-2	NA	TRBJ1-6	CASSPDRNYNSPLHF	TGTGCCAGCAGCCCTGACAGGAACTATAATTCACCCCTCCACTTT
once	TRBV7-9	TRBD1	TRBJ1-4	CASSLGDRTNEKLFF	TGTGCCAGCAGCTTGGGGGACAGAACTAATGAAAAACTGTTTTTT
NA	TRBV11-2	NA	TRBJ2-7	CASSSYRQDISYEQYF	TGTGCCAGCAGCTCGTACAGACAGGATATCTCCTACGAGCAGTACTTC
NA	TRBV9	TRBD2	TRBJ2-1	CASSVGLAGGNEQFF	TGTGCCAGCAGCGTTGGACTAGCGGGGGGAAATGAGCAGTTCTTC
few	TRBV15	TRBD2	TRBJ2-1	CATSRGLAGAYNEQFF	TGTGCCACCAGCAGGGGACTAGCGGGAGCCTACAATGAGCAGTTCTTC
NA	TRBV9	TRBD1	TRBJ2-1	CASSATGTNEQFF	TGTGCCAGCAGCGCGACAGGGACCAATGAGCAGTTCTTC
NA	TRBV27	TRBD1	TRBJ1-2	CASSLSGTGDPYGYTF	TGTGCCAGCAGTTTATCCGGGACAGGCGATCCCTATGGCTACACCTTC
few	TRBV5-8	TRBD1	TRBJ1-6	CASSLSRGPYSPLHF	TGTGCCAGCAGCTTGAGCAGGGGGCCTTACTCACCCCTCCACTTT
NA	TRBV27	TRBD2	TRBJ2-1	CASSLTSSGSRGEQFF	TGTGCCAGCAGTTTAACCTCCAGCGGGAGTCGGGGTGAGCAGTTCTTC
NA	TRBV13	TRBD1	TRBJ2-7	CASSSRDRGYYEQYF	TGTGCCAGCAGCTCCCGGGACAGGGGTTACTACGAGCAGTACTTC
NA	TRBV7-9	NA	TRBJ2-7	CASSLASRGYEQYF	TGTGCCAGCAGCTTAGCTAGTCGGGGGTACGAGCAGTACTTC
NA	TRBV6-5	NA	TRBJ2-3	CASSYSPQVTDTQYF	TGTGCCAGCAGTTACTCGCCTCAGGTCACAGATACGCAGTATTTT
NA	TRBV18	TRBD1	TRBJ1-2	CASSPRLTGGADGYTF	TGTGCCAGCTCACCACGGTTGACAGGGGGCGCGGATGGCTACACCTTC
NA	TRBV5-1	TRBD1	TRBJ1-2	CASSQRTGTGGAGYGYTF	TGCGCCAGCAGCCAGAGGACCGGGACAGGGGGCGCGGGCTATGGCTACACCTTC
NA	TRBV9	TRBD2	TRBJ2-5	CASSVAAGGQQTQYF	TGTGCCAGCAGCGTAGCGGCGGGGGGTCAGCAGACCCAGTACTTC
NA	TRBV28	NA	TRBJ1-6	CASSFRGSSPLHF	TGTGCCAGCAGTTTCCGGGGGAGTTCACCCCTCCACTTT
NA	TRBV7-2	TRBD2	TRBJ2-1	CASSLTVSGRIGSYNEQFF	TGTGCCAGCAGCTTAACCGTTAGCGGGAGGATAGGGTCCTACAATGAGCAGTTCTTC
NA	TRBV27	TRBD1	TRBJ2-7	CASSSTGTADEQYF	TGTGCCAGCAGTTCGACCGGGACAGCGGACGAGCAGTACTTC
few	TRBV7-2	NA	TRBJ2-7	CASSLAPTSSEQYF	TGTGCCAGCAGCTTAGCCCCTACTAGCAGCGAGCAGTACTTC
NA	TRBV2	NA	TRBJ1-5	CASTDSQNQPQHF	TGTGCCAGCACTGACAGTCAGAATCAGCCCCAGCATTTT
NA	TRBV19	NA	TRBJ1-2	CASSIGHAANYGYTF	TGTGCCAGTAGTATAGGACACGCAGCTAACTATGGCTACACCTTC
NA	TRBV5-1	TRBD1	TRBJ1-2	CASSLVGQGNGYTF	TGCGCCAGCAGCTTGGTGGGACAGGGGAATGGCTACACCTTC
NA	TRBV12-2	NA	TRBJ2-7	CASRLSLRESSSYEQYF	TGTGCAAGTCGCTTAAGTTTGCGGGAGTCCTCCTCCTACGAGCAGTACTTC
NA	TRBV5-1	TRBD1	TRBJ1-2	CASSRTGTGDGYTF	TGCGCCAGCAGCAGGACAGGGACCGGGGATGGCTACACCTTC
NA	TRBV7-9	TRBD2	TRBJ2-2	CSSSSSRTSGGASTGELFF	TGTTCCAGCAGCTCCTCGCGGACTAGCGGGGGGGCATCTACCGGGGAGCTGTTTTTT
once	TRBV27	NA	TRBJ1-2	CASSRLPQGMDGYTF	TGTGCCAGCAGTCGGCTTCCACAGGGAATGGATGGCTACACCTTC
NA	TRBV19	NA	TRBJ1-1	CASRQGHTEAFF	TGTGCCAGTAGACAGGGACACACTGAAGCTTTCTTT
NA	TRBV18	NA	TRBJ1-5	CASSPGGPQHF	TGTGCCAGCTCACCAGGAGGACCCCAGCATTTT
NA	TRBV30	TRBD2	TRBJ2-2	CAWRREGTGELFF	TGTGCCTGGAGGCGGGAGGGCACCGGGGAGCTGTTTTTT
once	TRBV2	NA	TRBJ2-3	CANTDKTYTDTQYF	TGTGCCAACACCGACAAGACATACACAGATACGCAGTATTTT
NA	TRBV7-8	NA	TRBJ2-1	CASSEEGGVNEQFF	TGTGCCAGCAGCGAGGAAGGTGGAGTCAACGAGCAGTTCTTC
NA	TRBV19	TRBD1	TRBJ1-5	CASSRGTGLRKPQHF	TGTGCCAGTAGCCGAGGGACAGGGCTCAGGAAGCCCCAGCATTTT
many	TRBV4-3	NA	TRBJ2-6	CASSQDLASGANVLTF	TGCGCCAGCAGCCAAGACTTAGCCTCTGGGGCCAACGTCCTGACTTTC
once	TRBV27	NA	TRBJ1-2	CASTHPGVGGGYTF	TGTGCCAGCACCCACCCAGGGGTCGGAGGAGGCTACACCTTC
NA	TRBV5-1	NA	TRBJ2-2	CASMREALLTGELFF	TGCGCCAGCATGAGAGAGGCGTTATTAACCGGGGAGCTGTTTTTT
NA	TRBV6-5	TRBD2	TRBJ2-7	CASRKGLAGSEQYF	TGTGCCAGCAGAAAGGGACTAGCGGGGAGCGAGCAGTACTTC
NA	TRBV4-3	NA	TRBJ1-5	CASSQGQGNQPQHF	TGCGCCAGCAGCCAAGGGCAGGGGAATCAGCCCCAGCATTTT
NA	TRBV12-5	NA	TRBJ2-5	CASGSGQTYQETQYF	TGTGCTAGTGGTTCCGGACAGACTTACCAAGAGACCCAGTACTTC
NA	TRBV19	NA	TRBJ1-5	CASSPGIYSNQPQHF	TGTGCCAGTAGTCCAGGAATATATAGCAATCAGCCCCAGCATTTT